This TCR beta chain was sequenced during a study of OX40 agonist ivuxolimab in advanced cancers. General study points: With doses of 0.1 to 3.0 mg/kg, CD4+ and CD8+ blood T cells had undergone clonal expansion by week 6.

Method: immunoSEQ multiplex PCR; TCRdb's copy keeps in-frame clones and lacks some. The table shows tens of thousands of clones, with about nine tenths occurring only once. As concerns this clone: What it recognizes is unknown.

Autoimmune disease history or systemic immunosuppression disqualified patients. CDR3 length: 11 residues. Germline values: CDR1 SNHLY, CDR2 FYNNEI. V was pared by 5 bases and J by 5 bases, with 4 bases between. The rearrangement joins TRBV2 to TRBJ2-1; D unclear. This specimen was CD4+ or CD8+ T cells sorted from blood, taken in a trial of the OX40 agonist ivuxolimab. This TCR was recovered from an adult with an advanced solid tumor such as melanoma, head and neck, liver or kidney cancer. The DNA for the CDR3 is TGTGCCAGCAGTTGGCACAATGAGCAGTTCTTC. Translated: CASSWHNEQFF.